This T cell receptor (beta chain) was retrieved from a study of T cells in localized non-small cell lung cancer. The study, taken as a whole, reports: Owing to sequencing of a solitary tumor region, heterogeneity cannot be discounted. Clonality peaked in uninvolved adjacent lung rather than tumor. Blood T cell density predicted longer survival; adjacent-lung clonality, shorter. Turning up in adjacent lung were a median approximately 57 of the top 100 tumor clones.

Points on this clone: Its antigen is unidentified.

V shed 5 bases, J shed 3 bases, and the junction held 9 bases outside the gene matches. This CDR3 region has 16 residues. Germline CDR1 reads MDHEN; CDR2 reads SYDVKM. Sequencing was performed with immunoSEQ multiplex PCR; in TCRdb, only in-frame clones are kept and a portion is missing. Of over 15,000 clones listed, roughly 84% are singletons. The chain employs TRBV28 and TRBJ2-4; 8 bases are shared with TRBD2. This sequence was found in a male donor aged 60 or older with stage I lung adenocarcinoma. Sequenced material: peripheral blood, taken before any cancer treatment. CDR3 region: CASSPPGGVGKNIQYF. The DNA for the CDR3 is TGTGCCAGCAGTCCCCCGGGAGGGGTGGGCAAAAACATTCAGTACTTC.